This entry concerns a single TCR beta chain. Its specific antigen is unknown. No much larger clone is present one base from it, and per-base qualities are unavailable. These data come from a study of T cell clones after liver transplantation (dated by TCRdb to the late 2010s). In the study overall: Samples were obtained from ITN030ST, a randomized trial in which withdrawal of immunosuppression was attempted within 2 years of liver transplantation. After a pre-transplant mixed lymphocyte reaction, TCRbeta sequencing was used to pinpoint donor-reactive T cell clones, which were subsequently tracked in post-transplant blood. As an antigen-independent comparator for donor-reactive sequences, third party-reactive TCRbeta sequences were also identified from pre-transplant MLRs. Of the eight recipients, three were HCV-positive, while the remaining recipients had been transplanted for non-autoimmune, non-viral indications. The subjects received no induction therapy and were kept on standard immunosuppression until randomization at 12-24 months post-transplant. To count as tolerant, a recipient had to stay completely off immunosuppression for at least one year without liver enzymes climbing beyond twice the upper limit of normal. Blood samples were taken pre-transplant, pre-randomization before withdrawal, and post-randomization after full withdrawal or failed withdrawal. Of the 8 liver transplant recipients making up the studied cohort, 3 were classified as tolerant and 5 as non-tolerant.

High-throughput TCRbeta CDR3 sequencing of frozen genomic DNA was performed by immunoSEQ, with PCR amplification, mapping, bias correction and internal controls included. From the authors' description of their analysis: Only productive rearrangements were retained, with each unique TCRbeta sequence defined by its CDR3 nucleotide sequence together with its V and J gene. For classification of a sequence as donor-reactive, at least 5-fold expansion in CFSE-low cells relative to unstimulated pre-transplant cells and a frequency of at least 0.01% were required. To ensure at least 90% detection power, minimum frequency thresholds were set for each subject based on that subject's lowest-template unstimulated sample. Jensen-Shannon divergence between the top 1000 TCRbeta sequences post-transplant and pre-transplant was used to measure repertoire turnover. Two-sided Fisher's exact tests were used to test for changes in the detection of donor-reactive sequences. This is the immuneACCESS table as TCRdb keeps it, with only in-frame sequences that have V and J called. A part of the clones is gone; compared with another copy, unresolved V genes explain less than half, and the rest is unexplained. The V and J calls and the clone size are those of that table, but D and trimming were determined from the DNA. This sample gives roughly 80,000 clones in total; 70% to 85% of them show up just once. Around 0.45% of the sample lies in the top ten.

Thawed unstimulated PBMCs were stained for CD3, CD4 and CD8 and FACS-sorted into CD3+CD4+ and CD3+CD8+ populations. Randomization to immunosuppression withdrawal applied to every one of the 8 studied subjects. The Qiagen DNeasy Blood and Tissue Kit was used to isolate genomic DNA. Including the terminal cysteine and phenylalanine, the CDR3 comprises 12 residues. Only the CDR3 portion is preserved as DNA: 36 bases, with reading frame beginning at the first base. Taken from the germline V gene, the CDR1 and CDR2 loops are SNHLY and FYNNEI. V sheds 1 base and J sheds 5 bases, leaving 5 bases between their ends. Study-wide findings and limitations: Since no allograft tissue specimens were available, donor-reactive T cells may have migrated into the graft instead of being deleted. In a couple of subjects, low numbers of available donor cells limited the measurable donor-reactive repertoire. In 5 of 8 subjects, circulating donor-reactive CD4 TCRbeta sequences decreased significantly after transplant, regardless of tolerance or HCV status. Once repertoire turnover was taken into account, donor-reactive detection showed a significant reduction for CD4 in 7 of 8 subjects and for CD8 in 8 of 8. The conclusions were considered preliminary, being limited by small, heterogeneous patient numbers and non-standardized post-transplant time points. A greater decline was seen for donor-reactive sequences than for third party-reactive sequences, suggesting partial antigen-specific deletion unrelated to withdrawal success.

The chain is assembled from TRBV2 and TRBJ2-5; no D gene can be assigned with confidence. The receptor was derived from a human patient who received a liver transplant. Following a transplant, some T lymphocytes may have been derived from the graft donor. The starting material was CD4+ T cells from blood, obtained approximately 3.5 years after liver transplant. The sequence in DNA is TGTGCCAGCAGTGAAGAGGAGGAGACCCAGTACTTC. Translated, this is CASSEEEETQYF.